Presented here are 14 T cell receptor beta chains from one specimen sequenced in a study of control samples from healthy donors and cancer patients. Profiled with immunoSEQ multiplex PCR; TCRdb holds only in-frame clones, not every one. Of about 120,000 clones listed, roughly 87% were seen once; the top ten hold around 1.8%. Sequencing used blood. These receptors all come from a man between 18 and 35 years old in good health.

This chain uses TRBV20-1 with TRBJ2-7; 7 bases are shared with TRBD1. This CDR3 has 15 amino acids. Germline V gene data show CDR1 as DFQATT and CDR2 as SNEGSKA (reference sequence). Unmatched junction bases numbered 9, after V lost 3 bases and J lost 1 base. In nucleotides, the CDR3 is TGCAGTGCTAGTAGCCCCGGGACAGCATCCTACGAGCAGTACTTC. It encodes CSASSPGTASYEQYF.

The rearrangement uses TRBV2 and TRBJ2-7; no clear D. The CDR3 runs to 12 residues. Trimming pared 3 bases from V and 0 bases from J, leaving 3 bases between. Germline CDR1 SNHLY, CDR2 FYNNEI. The CDR3 protein is CASSDSSYEQYF. The DNA of the CDR3 is TGTGCCAGCAGTGACAGCTCCTACGAGCAGTACTTC. Looking up the rest from reference TRBV2 and TRBJ2-7 gives the full variable domain: EPEVTQTPSHQVTQMGQEVILRCVPISNHLYFYWYRQILGQKVEFLVSFYNNEISEKSEIFDDQFSVERPDGSNFTLKIRSTKLEDSAMYFCASSDSSYEQYFGPGTRLTVT.

V and J are TRBV24-1 and TRBJ2-1, with TRBD2 matching over 8 bases. The CDR3 sequence is 17 residues long. Germline assignment: CDR1 KGHDR and CDR2 SFDVKD. V shed 4 bases and J 8 bases; nucleotides not matched to a gene: 15. The CDR3 region has the DNA TGTGCCACCAGTGACCCTGCGCCTAGCGGGCTGGGGGATGAGCAGTTCTTC. Protein product: CATSDPAPSGLGDEQFF.

This chain joins TRBV30 and TRBJ2-2; no reliable D call. Germline CDR1 reads GTSNPN; CDR2 reads SVGIG (reference sequence). V lost 1 base to trimming and J lost 0 bases, with 0 bases between them. The CDR3 covers 12 residues. CDR3 sequence (DNA): TGTGCCTGGAGTGCGAACACCGGGGAGCTGTTTTTT. It is translated as CAWSANTGELFF.

A few counts support this clone. This chain links TRBV4-1 with TRBJ1-3; D gene ambiguous. Looked up from germline, CDR1 is MGHRA and CDR2 is YSYEKL. Trimming pared 5 bases from V and 0 bases from J, leaving 11 bases between. The CDR3 is 15 residues long. The CDR3 protein is CASSVTPSSGNTIYF. The CDR3 nucleotides are TGCGCCAGCAGCGTGACACCGAGCTCTGGAAACACCATATATTTT.

The gene calls are TRBV27 and TRBJ1-2; D remains unclear. The CDR3 length is 13 residues. CDR1 is MNHEY, CDR2 SMNVEV, per germline (reference sequence). Trimming removed 6 bases from V and 0 bases from J, with 8 bases in between. Here the CDR3 reads CASRTKSNYGYTF. The CDR3 DNA is TGTGCCAGCAGGACAAAGTCTAACTATGGCTACACCTTC.

This clone was observed a few times. The chain links TRBV4-1 to TRBJ1-5, with 9 bases aligning to TRBD1. The CDR3 totals 17 residues. With 1 base clipped from V and 3 bases from J, the junction kept 7 bases outside the gene matches. Germline V lookup: CDR1 MGHRA, CDR2 YSYEKL. CDR3 sequence: CASSQAGQGSINQPQHF. The CDR3 DNA sequence: TGCGCCAGCAGCCAAGCAGGACAGGGGAGTATCAATCAGCCCCAGCATTTT.

This chain uses TRBV5-5 with TRBJ1-5, with D uncertain. This CDR3 contains 13 residues. Germline V gives CDR1 SGHKS, CDR2 YYEKEE (reference sequence). V was clipped by 2 bases and J by 3 bases, with 6 bases between them. The CDR3 DNA sequence: TGTGCCAGCAGCTTCTCTTACAATCAGCCCCAGCATTTT. It translates to CASSFSYNQPQHF.

This clone was recorded once. The chain has TRBV14 and TRBJ2-7; D perhaps matches TRBD2 (6 bases). V was trimmed by 4 bases and J by 0 bases, leaving 10 bases between them. The CDR3 is 14 amino acids. The germline V gene has CDR1 SGHDN and CDR2 FVKESK. CDR3 amino acids: CASSPDGSSYEQYF. In nucleotides, the CDR3 is TGTGCCAGCAGCCCTGACGGGAGCTCCTACGAGCAGTACTTC.

This sequence joins TRBV2 and TRBJ2-7, with TRBD1 matching 7 bases. There are 14 residues in the CDR3. Trimming at V came to 6 bases and at J to 4 bases, leaving 9 bases not matched to a gene. CDR1 and CDR2 (germline): SNHLY, FYNNEI. CDR3 region: CASSQGRGPYEQYF. For the CDR3, the DNA is TGTGCCAGCAGCCAGGGAAGGGGGCCGTACGAGCAGTACTTC.

This chain joins TRBV6-5 and TRBJ2-5; D not certain. Germline V gene data show CDR1 as MNHEY and CDR2 as SVGAGI. The CDR3 contains 13 residues. V was cut by 6 bases and J by 3 bases, with 11 bases left in between. DNA of the CDR3: TGTGCCAGCAGAACAACGCCTAAAGAGACCCAGTACTTC. It is translated as CASRTTPKETQYF.

CDR3: CASSAVQGRSGYTF. CDR3 DNA: TGTGCCAGCAGCGCCGTACAGGGACGTTCTGGCTACACCTTC. J is TRBJ1-2 and V is TRBV3-1 (or the pseudogene TRBV3-2); tentatively, D is TRBD1 (6 bases). V was cut by 5 bases and J by 7 bases, with 17 bases left in between. This CDR3 region has 14 residues. Germline assignment: CDR1 LGHDT and CDR2 YNNKEL (reference sequence).

The chain couples TRBV7-8 to TRBJ2-1, with 9 bases that match TRBD2. Germline loops: CDR1 SGHVS, CDR2 FQNEAQ. The V segment lost 0 bases and the J segment 6 bases; nucleotides outside the gene matches: 3. The CDR3 has 15 amino acids. CDR3 sequence reads: CASSLAATSGNEQFF. CDR3 DNA: TGTGCCAGCAGCTTAGCCGCGACTAGCGGCAATGAGCAGTTCTTC.

The rearrangement links TRBV29-1 to TRBJ2-1; possibly TRBD1 or TRBD2 for D (6 bases each). Germline V gene lookup returns CDR1 SQVTM and CDR2 ANQGSEA. CDR3 length equals 14 residues. Trimming pared 3 bases from V and 1 base from J, leaving 10 bases between. The CDR3 loop reads CSVDGGTSYNEQFF. The DNA of the CDR3 is TGCAGCGTTGATGGGGGGACATCCTACAATGAGCAGTTCTTC.